These 10 T cell receptor beta chains originate from one sample sequenced in a study of glioma-infiltrating T cells. TCR alpha and beta CDR3 regions were amplified from RNA using iRepertoire nested multiplex PCR. TCRdb called the multiplex PCR reads again in MiXCR, with one record for every CDR3 protein. Of under 200,000 distinct CDR3 sequences listed, more than 35% are singletons. Source material: glioma tissue, nonneoplastic brain tissue, or PBMCs (not recorded which). Every receptor here comes from a human donor with low-grade glioma or glioblastoma, undergoing nonglioma brain surgery, or in good health (not recorded which).

This clonotype was seen only once. The junction and the germline gene differ at one end; a read error may be behind it. The genes are TRBV2 and TRBJ1-2; no reliable D call. The CDR3 length is 13 residues. Germline V CDR1 and CDR2: SNHLY, FYNNEI. DNA of the CDR3: TGTGCCAGAAGTGAATCATACACTTATGGCTACACCTTC. This encodes CARSESYTYGYTF.

This clonotype showed up many times. This chain links TRBV6-6 with TRBJ2-7; 9 bases map to TRBD1. This CDR3 region has 15 residues. V dropped 0 bases and J dropped 5; count of bases not matched to a gene: 5. Per germline, CDR1 MNHNY and CDR2 SVGAGI (reference sequence). The CDR3 DNA is TGTGCCAGCAGTTACTCGGGACAGGGACTTCACGAGCAGTACTTC. Protein: CASSYSGQGLHEQYF.

This clonotype was seen repeatedly, ten times or more. The chain couples TRBV27 to TRBJ2-7; perhaps TRBD1 as D (6 bases). The germline gives CDR1 MNHEY, CDR2 SMNVEV (reference sequence). V lost 5 bases and J 2 bases, leaving 13 bases between the germline ends. The CDR3 is 14 residues long. The CDR3 DNA reads TGTGCCAGCAGTCGGGGACAAAACACCTACGAGCAGTACTTC. It is translated as CASSRGQNTYEQYF.

As for this clonotype: A read error may be the cause here, since a much bigger clone is one base away. The chain employs TRBV12-3 or TRBV12-4 and TRBJ2-5, with 9 positions matching TRBD2. Trimming at V came to 6 bases and at J to 11 bases, leaving 7 bases not matched to a gene. There are 12 residues in the CDR3. DNA for the CDR3: TGTGCCAGCAGCATTAGCGGGGGTGAGCAGTACTTC. Encoded protein: CASSISGGEQYF.

This chain uses TRBV20-1 with TRBJ2-1; TRBD1 aligns across 10 bases. The J segment lost 3 bases and the V segment lost 7 bases, leaving 9 bases of the junction unmatched. Per the germline V gene, CDR1 is DFQATT and CDR2 is SNEGSKA (reference sequence). The CDR3 loop spans 15 amino acids. CDR3 loop: CSVQLGQGDYNEQFF. The CDR3 coding sequence is TGCAGTGTCCAATTAGGACAGGGGGACTACAATGAGCAGTTCTTC.

This clonotype was seen only a few times. This rearrangement joins TRBV6-4 to TRBJ2-1; 8 bases align to TRBD1. The junction had 3 bases not matched to a gene; V was cut back by 5 bases and J by 0 bases. The CDR3 sequence is 15 residues long. Per the germline V gene, CDR1 is MRHNA and CDR2 is SNTAGT. CDR3 region: CASSKGQGSYNEQFF. CDR3 DNA sequence: TGTGCCAGCAGTAAAGGACAGGGCTCCTACAATGAGCAGTTCTTC.

This clonotype was recorded many times. The chain uses TRBV2 and TRBJ2-1; possibly TRBD2 for D (6 bases). V was cut by 3 bases and J by 3 bases, with 9 bases left in between. Germline assignment: CDR1 SNHLY and CDR2 FYNNEI. The CDR3 sequence is 14 residues long. DNA for the CDR3: TGTGCCAGCAGTGAGTGGACTAACTACAATGAGCAGTTCTTC. Its protein is CASSEWTNYNEQFF.

Details on this clonotype: A clone one base away is much larger, so this may be a read error. This chain links TRBV4-2 with TRBJ2-1, with 8 bases identical to TRBD2. Losses at the gene ends were 1 base for V and 5 bases for J; bases not matched to a gene: 13. The CDR3 is 18 amino acids. Germline V lookup: CDR1 LGHNA, CDR2 YNFKEQ. CDR3 nucleotides: TGTGCCAGCAGCCAAGGAATTAGCGGGATGGCCCAAGACAATGAGCAGTTCTTC. Translating it yields CASSQGISGMAQDNEQFF.

This clonotype came up many times. The V call is TRBV28, the J call TRBJ1-5; 8 nucleotides line up with TRBD1. The J segment lost 7 bases and the V segment lost 2 bases, leaving 4 bases of the junction unmatched. In germline, CDR1 is MDHEN, CDR2 SYDVKM. This CDR3 is 14 amino acids long. The CDR3 DNA reads as TGTGCCAGCAGTTTACAGGGGGCCAGGCAGCCCCAGCATTTT. Its translation: CASSLQGARQPQHF.

In its sample, this clonotype was seen many times. The J gene is TRBJ1-2, the V gene TRBV2; D uncertain. Germline CDR1 and CDR2: SNHLY and FYNNEI. CDR3 size: 18 residues. V was shortened by 3 bases and J by 4 bases, with 24 bases between the two germline ends. Written as DNA, the CDR3 is TGTGCCAGCAGTGAGCTTCCAACTAACTATGGCCTATCCTATGGCTACACCTTC. It encodes CASSELPTNYGLSYGYTF.